A selection of T cell receptor beta chains follows, all from one sample in a study of T cells after yellow fever vaccination. Via MiXCR, TCRdb re-called the 5' RACE reads, giving one row per CDR3 protein. The table shows 45,000 to 60,000 distinct CDR3 sequences, with approximately 6.6% occurring only once. The material was CD8+ T cells not binding an NS4B(214-222) dextramer, sorted from PBMCs, obtained about 49 days after the first yellow fever vaccination. Receptors originate from a man in his late teens or twenties who received the YFV17D yellow fever vaccine. Both conserved end residues are part of each CDR3. The order of the fields is V gene, D gene, clone size, J gene, CDR3 protein, CDR3 DNA. The D gene is left open where the match is weak. Size is omitted from some rows. Given values are once, few, many or a class for expanded clones.

TRBV10-3	TRBD2	.	TRBJ2-7	CAISDRETSGSYEQYF	TGTGCCATCAGTGATAGAGAGACTAGCGGGTCCTACGAGCAGTACTTC
TRBV4-1	.	few	TRBJ2-7	CASSQPSTDEQYF	TGCGCCAGCAGCCAACCGTCCACGGACGAGCAGTACTTC
TRBV9	TRBD2	many	TRBJ2-3	CASSVYERGGPDTQYF	TGTGCCAGCAGCGTCTACGAGCGGGGGGGCCCAGATACGCAGTATTTT
TRBV29-1	TRBD1	few	TRBJ2-7	CSVENTPGQGFVEQYF	TGCAGCGTTGAAAATACGCCGGGACAGGGGTTCGTCGAGCAGTACTTC
TRBV7-6	.	.	TRBJ2-3	CASSLGFGGKSRGTQYF	TGTGCCAGCAGCTTAGGTTTTGGAGGGAAATCCCGCGGTACGCAGTATTTT
TRBV28	.	many	TRBJ1-6	CASIRTPGKVNSPLHF	TGTGCCAGTATAAGGACTCCAGGGAAGGTTAATTCACCCCTCCACTTT
TRBV19	.	many	TRBJ1-2	CASSIFGSGIYGYTF	TGTGCCAGTAGTATCTTCGGGTCAGGGATCTATGGCTACACCTTC
TRBV4-1	.	many	TRBJ1-1	CASSPSGGGTEAFF	TGCGCCAGCAGCCCATCGGGGGGCGGCACTGAAGCTTTCTTT
TRBV14	.	few	TRBJ2-7	CASSQFRGALSYEQYF	TGTGCCAGCAGCCAATTCAGGGGGGCCCTCTCCTACGAGCAGTACTTC
TRBV3-1	.	.	TRBJ2-7	CASSKTGPAYEQYF	TGTGCCAGCAGCAAAACAGGTCCGGCCTACGAGCAGTACTTC
TRBV7-9	.	many	TRBJ2-3	CASRIGADTQYF	TGTGCCAGCAGGATTGGGGCAGATACGCAGTATTTT
TRBV6-5	.	.	TRBJ2-1	CASSYSGTGNEQFF	TGTGCCAGCAGTTACTCAGGTACTGGAAATGAGCAGTTCTTC
TRBV7-9	.	many	TRBJ1-4	CASSSTRGVRNEKLFF	TGTGCCAGCAGCTCTACCCGGGGAGTACGAAATGAAAAACTGTTTTTT
TRBV15	.	medium-sized	TRBJ2-2	CATSSGTGDTGELFF	TGTGCCACCAGCAGTGGGACGGGGGACACCGGGGAGCTGTTTTTT
TRBV6-5	TRBD1	many	TRBJ2-7	CASSFSRQGAYEQYF	TGTGCCAGCAGTTTCTCGCGGCAGGGGGCCTACGAGCAGTACTTC
TRBV20-1	TRBD1	.	TRBJ2-1	CSARSGQGSEQFF	TGCAGTGCTAGATCGGGACAGGGAAGTGAGCAGTTCTTC
TRBV5-5	.	many	TRBJ1-1	CASSPWKRGGREAFF	TGTGCCAGCAGCCCCTGGAAGAGGGGAGGGAGGGAAGCTTTCTTT
TRBV11-2	TRBD1	many	TRBJ1-1	CASSSSPDRETEAFF	TGTGCCAGCAGCTCTAGCCCTGACAGGGAGACTGAAGCTTTCTTT
TRBV20-1	.	many	TRBJ2-3	CSASPLSVGDTDTQYF	TGCAGTGCTAGTCCGCTTAGCGTGGGAGACACAGATACGCAGTATTTT
TRBV7-6	TRBD2	.	TRBJ2-3	CASSLSGIAGGPTDTQYF	TGTGCCAGCAGCTTAAGCGGAATAGCGGGGGGGCCGACAGATACGCAGTATTTT
TRBV12-3/TRBV12-4	.	few	TRBJ2-3	CASSLGVRDTQYF	TGTGCCAGCAGTTTAGGGGTCCGGGATACGCAGTATTTT